This paragraph covers one TCR beta chain sequence. Data came from immunoSEQ multiplex PCR; TCRdb stores just in-frame clones and leaves some out. The sample consists of about 64,000 clones, 88% of them appearing once. This sample is drawn from a study of blood T cell repertoires in COVID-19. Study background: PBMCs, B-cell-depleted T cells, or T cells were the source of the cDNA or gDNA that made up the material.

The CDR3 runs to 15 residues. Germline V gene data show CDR1 as LGHNA and CDR2 as YSLEER. J lost 7 bases, V lost 0 bases, and 6 bases had no gene match. The sample was peripheral blood. This chain links TRBV4-3 with TRBJ2-1; 7 bases align to TRBD1. This clonotype originated in a man aged 65 to 79 with acute or convalescent COVID-19. For the CDR3, the DNA is TGCGCCAGCAGCCAAGAGTGGGAACAGGGGAATGAGCAGTTCTTC. This sequence encodes CASSQEWEQGNEQFF.